The clone carrying this T cell receptor (beta chain) was counted ten times or more. Its antigen is not known. This CDR3 is 17 amino acids long. Germline V gene sequence: CDR1 DFQATT, CDR2 SNEGSKA (reference sequence). The V and J ends lost 6 bases and 0 bases respectively, with 21 bases between them. Unique molecular identifiers were present in the TCR beta cDNA libraries. There were 1 to 10 million T cells, and about half a million cDNA molecules came from them. TCRdb reprocessed the PCR reads via MiXCR and lists one record per CDR3 protein. This sample has around 190,000 distinct CDR3 sequences, with 29% found just once. This record belongs to a study of post-analysis software for immune sequencing data. Study as a whole: Relapsing-remitting, secondary progressive and progressive-relapsing multiple sclerosis were all included among the disease courses.

Regarding the study as a whole: When patients were compared with controls, about five TRBV segments were more frequent, TRBV5-6, TRBV5-1 and TRBV20-1 among them. Multiple sclerosis patients showed significantly lower normalized Chao1 diversity than controls did.

Sequenced: blood. The receptor comes from a girl between 2 and 17 years old with multiple sclerosis. The chain combines TRBV20-1 with TRBJ2-1, with D tentatively TRBD1 (5 bases). The CDR3 loop reads CSAHYSVGASSYNEQFF. The CDR3 region has the DNA TGCAGTGCCCACTATAGTGTAGGGGCTAGCTCCTACAATGAGCAGTTCTTC.